This TCR beta chain emerged from a study of blood T cell repertoires in COVID-19 (dated by TCRdb to 2019 to 2021). With respect to the entire study: The collaborator samples originated in the United States, Italy and Spain and spanned the acute and convalescent phases of COVID-19. The prospective study material was composed of cDNA or gDNA derived from T cells, B-cell-depleted T cells, or PBMCs. The dataset comprised deeply sampled blood TCRbeta repertoires from subjects exposed to, actively infected with, or recovered from COVID-19. The repertoires were made available in a free public database intended to serve as a resource for research on the immune response to SARS-CoV-2. The samples were drawn from two sources: the first 160 participants of the ongoing ImmuneRACE study, and 1,254 subjects contributed by 6 global collaborators. A de-identified subject ID, COVID-19 status, age in years and sex were almost always included in the sample metadata. Where available, HLA class I and class II types were taken from metadata supplied by the sample provider and were not determined by assay-based typing.

Participants in the prospective study were aged roughly 18 to 100 years, lived in about two dozen United States geographic areas, and enrolled through a virtual design. Cohort assignment in the prospective study relied on participant-reported clinical history from a screening survey and a study questionnaire. For ImmuneRACE Cohort 3, a participant was defined as recovered based on two consecutive negative NP/OP PCR tests, clearance by a healthcare professional, or resolution of symptoms. Each participant in the prospective study had whole blood, serum and a nasopharyngeal or oropharyngeal swab collected by mobile phlebotomists. Participants in the prospective study had the option to provide additional blood draws and questionnaires over a roughly two-month period. Before DNA extraction, prospective study blood samples were shipped either frozen or at room temperature. TCRbeta CDR3 regions were amplified from genomic DNA by means of the immunoSEQ Assay, a bias-controlled multiplex PCR. On the authors' methods: Within the assay, amplification of reference gene primers was used to estimate how many nucleated cells each sample contained. To quantify the absolute abundance of each unique TCRbeta CDR3 rearrangement, sequence reads were collapsed and filtered. Productive Simpson clonality was computed per sample as the square root of Simpson's diversity index over productive rearrangements. The table comes from immuneACCESS by way of TCRdb, which keeps in-frame sequences with V and J called. Part of the clones is missing from these tables; in studies checked, under half for an unresolved V gene and the rest for unknown reasons. V and J calls and clone size follow that table, whereas D and trimming were derived from the DNA. Counted in this sample were roughly 300,000 clones; around 84% of them appeared once. The ten most abundant clones make up roughly 2.5% of the sample.

On this clone itself: There is no known antigen for this receptor. No qualities accompany the bases; no much larger clone lies one base away.

The CDR3 spans 15 residues, from the cysteine through the phenylalanine. The sequence is cut down to CDR3 DNA, 45 bases in frame from base 1. The junction shows trimming of 2 bases on V and 4 bases on J, plus 15 bases between the germline ends. From a lookup of the germline V gene (reference sequence), CDR1 and CDR2 are LNHNV and YYDKDF. General study outcomes and caveats: The quantity of clinical and demographic metadata differed by source and by participant and was supplied without curation.

This sequence originates from a woman aged 50 to 60 who had recovered from COVID-19. The sequence joins TRBV15 to TRBJ2-7; a tentative D match to TRBD2 spans 6 bases. The sample consisted of PBMCs or T cells enriched from blood (not recorded which). The DNA sequence reads TGTGCCACCAGCAGACCCCCTCGGGGGTTGTACGAGCAGTACTTC. Its product reads: CATSRPPRGLYEQYF.